This TCR beta chain emerged from a study of identical twins. The germline V and J ends were trimmed by 3 bases and 7 bases, with 13 bases remaining between them. The CDR3 runs to 12 residues. CDR1 and CDR2 (germline): DFQATT, SNEGSKA (reference sequence). The authors used template switching to add a universal primer site and gave cDNA unique molecular identifiers. TCRdb re-derived calls from the 5' RACE reads in MiXCR, one entry per CDR3 protein. Of 200,000 to 250,000 distinct CDR3 sequences listed, about 6.7% are singletons. This sample was shared with a second study, whose subject was T cells expressing NK-cell markers. Turning to that study: Seven of eight sequenced donors tested HCMV-seropositive; one tested seronegative. NKG2C+ dominant clonotype frequencies in several donors were about 1.0-8% of CD8+ T cells. Evidence did not settle whether expanded NKG2C+ T cell clones targeted HCMV.

The sample consisted of CD8+ T cells sorted from blood. The chain recombines TRBV20-1 with TRBJ2-7; D is ambiguous. The receptor was isolated from a woman aged 18-29 years in good health. Here the CDR3 reads CSARVFGAEQYF. For the CDR3, the DNA is TGCAGTGCTAGGGTCTTTGGTGCGGAGCAGTACTTC.